The 29 T cell receptor beta chains below were found in one sample sequenced in a study of blood T cell repertoires in COVID-19 (dated by TCRdb to 2019 to 2021). The library relied on the immunoSEQ multiplex PCR assay. TCRdb carries this immuneACCESS record with in-frame sequences only. Its versions omit some clonotypes, under half of them owing to an unresolved V gene in the studies checked, with the rest unexplained. Counted in this sample were about 180,000 clones; around nine tenths of them appeared once. The ten largest make up around an eighth of the sample. The sequencing input was peripheral blood. Receptors were obtained from a woman between 65 and 79 years old with COVID-19, enrolled during active disease.

The chain combines TRBV3-1 (or the pseudogene TRBV3-2) with TRBJ2-1; D might be TRBD2 (5 bases). Germline assignment: CDR1 LGHDT and CDR2 YNNKEL (reference sequence). The CDR3 consists of 15 residues. V was cut by 5 bases and J by 0 bases, with 11 bases left in between. CDR3 protein: CASSDLASSYNEQFF. DNA for the CDR3: TGTGCCAGCAGCGACCTAGCTAGCTCCTACAATGAGCAGTTCTTC.

In its sample, this clone was seen a few times. This chain connects TRBV3-1 (or the pseudogene TRBV3-2) to TRBJ2-7; 12 bases line up with TRBD2. The CDR3 is 16 residues long. Per the germline V gene, CDR1 is LGHDT and CDR2 is YNNKEL (reference sequence). The ends lost 5 bases at V and 2 bases at J; junction bases unmatched: 7. Written as DNA, the CDR3 is TGTGCCAGCAGCAATTCTGGACTAGCGGGGCCCTACGAGCAGTACTTC. Amino acids: CASSNSGLAGPYEQYF.

V and J are TRBV6-6 and TRBJ1-2; TRBD1 matches 7 bases. Trimming cost V 5 bases and J 5 bases; bases outside gene matches: 2. The germline gives CDR1 MNHNY, CDR2 SVGAGI (reference sequence). The CDR3 is 12 residues long. As DNA, the CDR3 is TGTGCCAGCAGTGGGACAGAATATGGCTACACCTTC. Translation: CASSGTEYGYTF.

In DNA form, the CDR3 reads TGTGCCAGCTCACCCTCGCGGGGACAGGGGGGAGATACGCAGTATTTT. Amino acids: CASSPSRGQGGDTQYF. This chain uses TRBV18 with TRBJ2-3, with TRBD1 matching 11 bases. The germline CDR1 and CDR2 sequences are KGHSH and LQKENI. CDR3 length: 16 amino acids. V lost 3 bases, J lost 5 bases, and 7 bases stayed unmatched.

This chain uses TRBV5-4 with TRBJ2-7; D gene ambiguous. The V gene's germline CDR1 is SGHNT and CDR2 YYREEE (reference sequence). V was trimmed by 1 base and J by 4 bases, leaving 3 bases between them. The CDR3 covers 11 residues. CDR3 in DNA: TGTGCCAGCAGCTTGCGGTACGAGCAGTACTTC. Protein product: CASSLRYEQYF.

This chain links TRBV5-1 with TRBJ1-1, with TRBD1 matching 7 bases. This CDR3 spans 17 amino acids. V lost 2 bases and J lost 2; bases outside the gene matches: 12. The germline V gene has CDR1 SGHRS and CDR2 YFSETQ. The CDR3 here is CASSFMTGTRLNTEAFF. CDR3 nucleotide sequence: TGCGCCAGCAGCTTTATGACAGGGACGAGACTAAACACTGAAGCTTTCTTT.

This rearrangement joins TRBV5-1 to TRBJ1-4; D remains unclear. The CDR3 extends over 16 amino acids. Germline loops: CDR1 SGHRS, CDR2 YFSETQ. Trimming stripped 0 bases from V and 0 bases from J, with 9 bases between. The CDR3 region is CASSLDALATNEKLFF. The DNA of the CDR3 is TGCGCCAGCAGCTTGGACGCGCTTGCAACTAATGAAAAACTGTTTTTT.

The chain links TRBV5-6 to TRBJ1-2; 10 bases map to TRBD1. V gave up 6 bases and J gave up 7 bases; unmatched junction bases: 6. The CDR3 sequence is 13 residues long. CDR1 is SGHDT, CDR2 YYEEEE, per germline. The chain's CDR3 is CASTRDRGSGYTF. The CDR3 nucleotides read TGTGCCAGCACCCGGGACAGGGGAAGTGGCTACACCTTC.

This clone occurred once. CDR3 sequence reads: CAISDFLGGATDGYTF. The CDR3 bases are TGTGCCATCAGTGATTTCCTAGGAGGGGCAACAGACGGCTACACCTTC. The chain links TRBV10-3 to TRBJ1-2; perhaps TRBD1 as D (5 bases). The V and J ends lost 3 bases and 8 bases respectively, with 22 bases between them. Per the germline V gene, CDR1 is ENHRY and CDR2 is SYGVKD. CDR3 length: 16 amino acids.

The rearrangement links TRBV7-2 to TRBJ2-7; 10 bases match TRBD1. From germline, CDR1 is SGHTA and CDR2 FQGNSA. The trim removed 4 bases at V and 3 bases at J, leaving 6 bases unmatched. The CDR3 covers 15 residues. The CDR3 spells CASSSGTGVVYEQYF. CDR3 coding DNA: TGTGCCAGCAGCTCCGGGACAGGGGTCGTCTACGAGCAGTACTTC.

The chain combines TRBV15 with TRBJ1-1; 8 bases are a match to TRBD1. This CDR3 is built from 15 residues. Germline V CDR1 and CDR2: LNHNV, YYDKDF (reference sequence). After removal of 4 bases from V and 4 bases from J, the junction contained 8 bases not matched to a gene. This CDR3 reads CATSTTQGATTEAFF. The DNA of the CDR3 is TGTGCCACCAGCACCACTCAGGGGGCGACCACTGAAGCTTTCTTT.

This sequence joins TRBV7-3 and TRBJ2-1; D call uncertain. The V gene lost 2 bases and the J gene lost 3 bases, with 8 bases spanning the gap. CDR3 length: 14 residues. Germline CDR1 SGHTA, CDR2 FQGTGA. This CDR3 reads CASSLDSNYNEQFF. CDR3 coding DNA: TGTGCCAGCAGCTTAGACTCGAACTACAATGAGCAGTTCTTC.

J is TRBJ1-3 and V is TRBV7-2, with D tentatively TRBD1 (5 bases). Looked up from germline, CDR1 is SGHTA and CDR2 is FQGNSA. V lost 3 bases and J lost 8, with 17 bases in between. This CDR3 region has 15 residues. The CDR3 loop is CASSFREGYWDTIYF. CDR3 coding DNA: TGTGCCAGCAGCTTCAGGGAGGGCTATTGGGACACCATATATTTT.

The CDR3 DNA follows: TGTGCCAGCAGCTCGGGGGTCGCGGCTACCTACGAGCAGTACTTC. Protein product: CASSSGVAATYEQYF. The chain recombines TRBV7-9 with TRBJ2-7; perhaps TRBD2 as D (6 bases). There are 15 residues in the CDR3. Looked up from germline, CDR1 is SEHNR and CDR2 is FQNEAQ (reference sequence). Trimming removed 4 bases from V and 2 bases from J, with 15 bases in between.

The rearrangement uses TRBV2 and TRBJ2-2; 7 bases line up with TRBD1. Trimming cost V 5 bases and J 4 bases; bases outside gene matches: 4. Germline V gives CDR1 SNHLY, CDR2 FYNNEI. This CDR3 has 14 residues. DNA for the CDR3: TGTGCCAGCAGTCTACAGGGGAGCACCGGGGAGCTGTTTTTT. Translation gives CASSLQGSTGELFF.

The chain employs TRBV5-6 and TRBJ2-3, with 8 bases aligning to TRBD1. The CDR3 length is 16 residues. The germline gives CDR1 SGHDT, CDR2 YYEEEE. Unmatched junction bases numbered 14, after V lost 6 bases and J lost 5 bases. CDR3 sequence reads: CASTQPGQAEEDTQYF. The CDR3 DNA reads TGTGCCAGCACCCAGCCGGGACAGGCAGAGGAAGATACGCAGTATTTT.

Only a few counts were recorded for this clone. This sequence joins TRBV30 and TRBJ1-4; 9 bases map to TRBD1. There are 15 residues in the CDR3. V dropped 3 bases and J dropped 8; count of bases not matched to a gene: 10. Germline CDR1 is GTSNPN and CDR2 is SVGIG (reference sequence). The CDR3 coding sequence is TGTGCCTGGAGGAAAACCGGGACAGGGCCGGAAAAACTGTTTTTT. As protein: CAWRKTGTGPEKLFF. Full variable domain (missing parts from reference TRBV30 and TRBJ1-4): SQTIHQWPATLVQPVGSPLSLECTVEGTSNPNLYWYRQAAGRGLQLLFYSVGIGQISSEVPQNLSASRPQDRQFILSSKKLLLSDSGFYLCAWRKTGTGPEKLFFGSGTQLSVL.

The J gene is TRBJ2-3, the V gene TRBV12-5, with 12 bases fitting TRBD2. Germline CDR1 LGHNT, CDR2 FRNRAP. The CDR3 extends over 16 amino acids. The trim removed 1 base at V and 2 bases at J, leaving 1 base unmatched. The CDR3 loop is CASGLGTSGTTDTQYF. The CDR3 DNA reads as TGTGCTAGTGGTTTGGGGACTAGCGGGACCACAGATACGCAGTATTTT. The entire variable domain, with the rest obtained from reference TRBV12-5 and TRBJ2-3, is as follows: DARVTQTPRHKVTEMGQEVTMRCQPILGHNTVFWYRQTMMQGLELLAYFRNRAPLDDSGMPKDRFSAEMPDATLATLKIQPSEPRDSAVYFCASGLGTSGTTDTQYFGPGTRLTVL.

The DNA of the CDR3 is TGCAGCGCTGGCACCCCCTATGGCTACACCTTC. Its translation is CSAGTPYGYTF. The V call is TRBV20-1, the J call TRBJ1-2; no clear D gene. The CDR3 covers 11 residues. Germline V gene lookup returns CDR1 DFQATT and CDR2 SNEGSKA (reference sequence).

CDR3 sequence (DNA): TGTGCTAGTGGTTTGAATCCCGGGGGGACAGGGGGATACGAGCAGTACTTC. Amino acid sequence: CASGLNPGGTGGYEQYF. The chain employs TRBV12-5 and TRBJ2-7; 11 bases map to TRBD1. This CDR3 has 17 residues. The J segment lost 4 bases and the V segment lost 2 bases, leaving 10 bases of the junction unmatched. Germline CDR1 is LGHNT and CDR2 is FRNRAP.

The rearrangement joins TRBV10-3 to TRBJ1-1; maybe TRBD1 (5 bases). This CDR3 contains 15 residues. Germline loops: CDR1 ENHRY, CDR2 SYGVKD. V was shortened by 8 bases and J by 0 bases, with 16 bases between the two germline ends. CDR3 in DNA: TGTGCCATCTCCCTTCAAGGGGTCCTGAACACTGAAGCTTTCTTT. Protein: CAISLQGVLNTEAFF.

The rearrangement links TRBV30 to TRBJ2-3; D may be TRBD2 (6 bases). Germline CDR1 and CDR2: GTSNPN and SVGIG (reference sequence). The CDR3 contains 14 residues. V was cut by 2 bases and J by 0 bases, with 9 bases left in between. CDR3 sequence (DNA): TGTGCCTGGAGTATGGCGGGAAGCACAGATACGCAGTATTTT. This codes for CAWSMAGSTDTQYF.

The chain recombines TRBV20-1 with TRBJ1-2, with 9 bases fitting TRBD1. Losses at the gene ends were 3 bases for V and 14 bases for J; bases not matched to a gene: 7. Germline lookup yields CDR1 DFQATT and CDR2 SNEGSKA (reference sequence). The CDR3 runs 11 residues. The CDR3 protein is CSASQRQGGTF. For the CDR3, the DNA is TGCAGTGCTAGCCAACGACAGGGGGGAACCTTC.

This chain links TRBV7-6 with TRBJ2-5; 8 nucleotides line up with TRBD2. The ends lost 4 bases at V and 1 base at J; junction bases unmatched: 8. Germline values: CDR1 SGHVS, CDR2 FNYEAQ. There are 16 residues in the CDR3. The chain's CDR3 is CASSSFTTSGQETQYF. Here the CDR3 DNA reads TGTGCCAGCAGCTCTTTTACAACTAGCGGCCAAGAGACCCAGTACTTC.

The chain carries TRBV9 and TRBJ2-7; the match to TRBD1 covers 12 bases. The V and J ends lost 3 bases and 5 bases, in that order; junction bases with no gene match: 6. Per the germline V gene, CDR1 is SGDLS and CDR2 is YYNGEE. The CDR3 has 15 amino acids. The CDR3 DNA reads TGTGCCAGCAGCGACTCCGGGACAGGGGGCAACGAGCAGTACTTC. This codes for CASSDSGTGGNEQYF. Filled out from reference TRBV9 and TRBJ2-7, the complete variable domain reads DSGVTQTPKHLITATGQRVTLRCSPRSGDLSVYWYQQSLDQGLQFLIQYYNGEERAKGNILERFSAQQFPDLHSELNLSSLELGDSALYFCASSDSGTGGNEQYFGPGTRLTVT.

This clone was seen only a few times. This rearrangement joins TRBV7-9 to TRBJ2-7; 7 bases agree with TRBD2. Germline CDR1 is SEHNR and CDR2 is FQNEAQ (reference sequence). Losses at the gene ends were 1 base for V and 7 bases for J; bases not matched to a gene: 13. The CDR3 spans 16 residues. The DNA for the CDR3 is TGTGCCAGCAGCTTAGGCATGGGGGGAGGGCCCGTGGAGCAGTACTTC. Translation: CASSLGMGGGPVEQYF.

The chain is built from TRBV2 and TRBJ1-1; TRBD1 is a possible D gene (5 bases). V dropped 3 bases and J dropped 10 bases, with 18 bases sitting between them. The CDR3 sequence is 14 residues long. Germline assignment: CDR1 SNHLY and CDR2 FYNNEI. The CDR3 is CASSEGGSRKGAFF. The CDR3, as DNA: TGTGCCAGCAGTGAGGGGGGGTCCCGAAAGGGAGCTTTCTTT.

The chain links TRBV19 to TRBJ1-5, with D hard to call. Germline CDR1 LNHDA, CDR2 SQIVND (reference sequence). The V gene lost 6 bases and the J gene lost 2 bases, with 14 bases spanning the gap. This CDR3 is 15 amino acids long. This chain's CDR3 is CASSPPGNGNQPQHF. The CDR3 DNA reads as TGTGCCAGTAGCCCCCCGGGGAACGGCAATCAGCCCCAGCATTTT.

V and J are TRBV6-5 and TRBJ1-2; 7 bases are shared with TRBD1. CDR3 size: 13 residues. The J segment lost 4 bases and the V segment lost 8 bases, leaving 7 bases of the junction unmatched. Germline V lookup: CDR1 MNHEY, CDR2 SVGAGI. The CDR3 reads CASSRGGAYGYTF. The CDR3 DNA sequence: TGTGCCAGCTCACGAGGGGGCGCCTATGGCTACACCTTC.